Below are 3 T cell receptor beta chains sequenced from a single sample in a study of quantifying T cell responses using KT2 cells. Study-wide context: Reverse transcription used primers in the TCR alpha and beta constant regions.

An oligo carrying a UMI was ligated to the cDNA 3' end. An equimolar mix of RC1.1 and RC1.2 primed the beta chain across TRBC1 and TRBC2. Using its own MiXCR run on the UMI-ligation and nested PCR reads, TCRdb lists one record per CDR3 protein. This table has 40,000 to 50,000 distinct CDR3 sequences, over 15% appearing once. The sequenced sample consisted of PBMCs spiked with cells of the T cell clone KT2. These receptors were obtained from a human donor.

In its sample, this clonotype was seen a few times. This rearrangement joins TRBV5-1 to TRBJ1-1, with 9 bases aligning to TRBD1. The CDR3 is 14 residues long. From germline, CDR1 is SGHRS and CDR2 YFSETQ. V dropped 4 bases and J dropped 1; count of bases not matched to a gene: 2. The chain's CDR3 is CASSRTGANTEAFF. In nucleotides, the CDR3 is TGCGCCAGCAGCAGGACAGGGGCGAACACTGAAGCTTTCTTT.

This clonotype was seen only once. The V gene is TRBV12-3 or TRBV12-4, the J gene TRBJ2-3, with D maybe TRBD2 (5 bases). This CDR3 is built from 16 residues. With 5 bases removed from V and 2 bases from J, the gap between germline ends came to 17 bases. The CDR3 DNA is TGTGCCAGCAGTCCTGTTAGCGAGGGCCTCACAGATACGCAGTATTTT. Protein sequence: CASSPVSEGLTDTQYF.

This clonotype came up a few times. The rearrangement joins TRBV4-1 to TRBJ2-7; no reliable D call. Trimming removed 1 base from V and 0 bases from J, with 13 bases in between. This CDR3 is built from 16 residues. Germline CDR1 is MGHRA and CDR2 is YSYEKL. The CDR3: CASSQVLRFISYEQYF. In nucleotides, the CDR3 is TGCGCCAGCAGCCAAGTACTTCGGTTCATCTCCTACGAGCAGTACTTC.